A single sample is the source of the 8 T cell receptor beta chains below, sequenced in a study of CD8 T cells in ankylosing spondylitis. Broader study findings: Typical of ankylosing spondylitis blood, it appeared, was a TCR beta motif of under 10 highly homologous variants.

For these receptors, no antigen is known. MiXCR, run by TCRdb on the 5' RACE reads, gives a single entry per CDR3 protein. The table includes around 430,000 distinct CDR3 sequences, about a sixth detected once. Sequenced material: blood, either unsorted or a sorted T cell fraction (not recorded which). The receptor source for this set is a male donor with ankylosing spondylitis.

This clonotype was seen a handful of times. The chain uses TRBV15 and TRBJ1-6; 9 nucleotides line up with TRBD1. From germline, CDR1 is LNHNV and CDR2 YYDKDF (reference sequence). V was pared by 3 bases and J by 7 bases, with 4 bases of the junction left unmatched. This CDR3 comprises 15 residues. The DNA of the CDR3 is TGTGCCACCAGCAGGGGGACAGGGCAGAATTCACCCCTCCACTTT. Its translation: CATSRGTGQNSPLHF.

The V and J genes are TRBV25-1 and TRBJ2-5; TRBD2 aligns across 8 bases. This CDR3 is built from 15 residues. The germline CDR1 and CDR2 sequences are MGHDK and SYGVNS. V was pared by 1 base and J by 4 bases, with 5 bases of the junction left unmatched. The CDR3, as DNA: TGTGCCAGCAGTGAATTTGCGGGAGGTAGAGAGACCCAGTACTTC. As protein: CASSEFAGGRETQYF.

The chain carries TRBV30 and TRBJ2-7; no firm D call. Germline lookup yields CDR1 GTSNPN and CDR2 SVGIG (reference sequence). This CDR3 is built from 12 residues. V was pared by 5 bases and J by 0 bases, with 8 bases between. The CDR3 DNA is TGTGCCTGGGGCACACTCTCCTACGAGCAGTACTTC. It yields the protein CAWGTLSYEQYF. Variable domain in full (rest from reference TRBV30 and TRBJ2-7): SQTIHQWPATLVQPVGSPLSLECTVEGTSNPNLYWYRQAAGRGLQLLFYSVGIGQISSEVPQNLSASRPQDRQFILSSKKLLLSDSGFYLCAWGTLSYEQYFGPGTRLTVT.

The V gene is TRBV5-1, the J gene TRBJ2-7, with 7 bases lining up with TRBD1. Looked up from germline, CDR1 is SGHRS and CDR2 is YFSETQ. The CDR3 totals 16 residues. With V trimmed by 3 bases and J by 5 bases, 14 bases remained unmatched. CDR3 residues: CASSSRATGAGNEQYF. In nucleotides, the CDR3 is TGCGCCAGCAGCTCCAGGGCAACAGGGGCGGGCAACGAGCAGTACTTC. Variable domain in full (rest from reference TRBV5-1 and TRBJ2-7): KAGVTQTPRYLIKTRGQQVTLSCSPISGHRSVSWYQQTPGQGLQFLFEYFSETQRNKGNFPGRFSGRQFSNSRSEMNVSTLELGDSALYLCASSSRATGAGNEQYFGPGTRLTVT.

V gene TRBV20-1 combines with J gene TRBJ2-7; D is perhaps TRBD1 (5 bases). The germline V and J ends were trimmed by 6 bases and 5 bases, with 14 bases remaining between them. Germline CDR1 and CDR2: DFQATT and SNEGSKA (reference sequence). The CDR3 loop spans 12 amino acids. The CDR3 is CSAAPPGHEQYF. CDR3 DNA sequence: TGCAGTGCCGCTCCCCCAGGGCACGAGCAGTACTTC.

The gene calls are TRBV5-1 and TRBJ2-7; 7 positions match TRBD1. Germline V gene lookup returns CDR1 SGHRS and CDR2 YFSETQ. The CDR3 totals 15 residues. V was clipped by 2 bases and J by 4 bases; unmatched bases: 9. The CDR3 is CASSFLTGELYEQYF. CDR3 DNA: TGCGCCAGCAGCTTTTTAACAGGGGAGCTATACGAGCAGTACTTC.

This clonotype was detected a few times. The gene calls are TRBV20-1 and TRBJ1-5, with 8 bases aligning to TRBD1. Germline V gene data show CDR1 as DFQATT and CDR2 as SNEGSKA (reference sequence). CDR3 length: 13 amino acids. The V gene end was trimmed by 3 bases and the J gene end by 5 bases; junction bases not matched to a gene: 3. The chain's CDR3 is CSARTGVDQPQHF. In nucleotides, the CDR3 is TGCAGTGCTAGGACAGGGGTAGATCAGCCCCAGCATTTT.

The genes are TRBV3-1 and TRBJ2-2; D is ambiguous. CDR1 is LGHDT and CDR2 is YNNKEL in the germline V gene (reference sequence). The V gene lost 3 bases and the J gene lost 4 bases, with 9 bases spanning the gap. The CDR3 is 14 residues long. CDR3: CASSHATGTGELFF. CDR3 in DNA: TGTGCCAGCAGCCACGCGACTGGCACCGGGGAGCTGTTTTTT.